This T cell receptor beta chain was sequenced for a study of CD4 T cells in relation to SARS-CoV-2 and coronaviruses. Turning to the study itself: After 10 days of antigen culture, PBMC TCR beta CDR3s were sequenced. General study results and limits: Compared with monoreactive clones, crossreactive clones showed significantly weaker SARS-CoV-2 expansion. In around 60% of donors, memory CD4+ clonotypes crossrecognized SARS-CoV-2 and at least one common cold coronavirus spike. This crossreactivity analysis covered spike protein alone, no other viral proteins.

CDR1 is MNHEY and CDR2 is SVGAGI in the germline V gene. Trimming pared 6 bases from V and 1 base from J, leaving 6 bases between. CDR3 size: 12 residues. The method was immunoSEQ multiplex PCR; TCRdb's version includes in-frame clones alone and lacks a portion of them. The sample carries around 31,000 clones, around three quarters recorded once. As concerns this clone: The antigen is unknown.

The V and J genes are TRBV6-5 and TRBJ2-5; no clear D. Sequencing input: memory CD4+ T cells from PBMCs, cultured in vitro. The sequence was obtained from an adult with COVID-19. CDR3: CASRSFQETQYF. In DNA form, the CDR3 reads TGTGCCAGCAGATCGTTCCAAGAGACCCAGTACTTC.